The following is a T cell receptor (beta chain) sequence with its context. The germline CDR1 and CDR2 sequences are SGDLS and YYNGEE. The CDR3 length is 14 residues. Losses at the gene ends were 4 bases for V and 8 bases for J; bases not matched to a gene: 8. The data are from a study of cytomegalovirus exposure and HLA in healthy donors. With 60 Vbeta and 13 Jbeta primers, the PCR was carried out. The method was immunoSEQ multiplex PCR; TCRdb's version includes in-frame clones alone and lacks a portion of them. The data hold 75,000 to 90,000 clones, with around 77% observed a single time. The chain recombines TRBV9 with TRBJ2-2; 7 bases align to TRBD2. The clonotype originates from a man aged 45-65 years in good health and CMV-seronegative. The sample was PBMCs. The CDR3 DNA reads TGTGCCAGCAGCCCTACTAGCGTAACTGGGGAGCTGTTTTTT. Its translation is CASSPTSVTGELFF.